A few counts support the clone carrying this T cell receptor (beta chain). As originally analysed: Amplification of reference gene primers was used by the study to estimate nucleated cell counts. Some clones are missing from TCRdb's copy, which holds only in-frame ones; the method was immunoSEQ multiplex PCR. V and J calls and clone size come straight from that table; D and trimming were deduced from the DNA. This sample yields fewer than 300,000 clones, of which 75% to 90% are seen a single time; around 2.6% belongs to the top ten. This entry comes from a study of blood T cell repertoires in COVID-19. In the study overall: The United States, Italy and Spain supplied acute and convalescent COVID-19 samples. The analysed material was cDNA or gDNA that came from T cells, B-cell-depleted T cells, or PBMCs.

Specimen: peripheral blood. This clonotype was obtained from a woman between 65 and 79 years old with active or convalescent COVID-19.

As DNA, the CDR3 is TGTGCCATCAGTGAGTTTGCGGACCCACCAGGGACTGAAGCTTTCTTT. Translation gives CAISEFADPPGTEAFF. This chain uses TRBV10-3 with TRBJ1-1; tentatively, D is TRBD1 (5 bases). Trimming pared 1 base from V and 5 bases from J, leaving 17 bases between. Germline loops: CDR1 ENHRY, CDR2 SYGVKD. The CDR3 runs 16 residues.